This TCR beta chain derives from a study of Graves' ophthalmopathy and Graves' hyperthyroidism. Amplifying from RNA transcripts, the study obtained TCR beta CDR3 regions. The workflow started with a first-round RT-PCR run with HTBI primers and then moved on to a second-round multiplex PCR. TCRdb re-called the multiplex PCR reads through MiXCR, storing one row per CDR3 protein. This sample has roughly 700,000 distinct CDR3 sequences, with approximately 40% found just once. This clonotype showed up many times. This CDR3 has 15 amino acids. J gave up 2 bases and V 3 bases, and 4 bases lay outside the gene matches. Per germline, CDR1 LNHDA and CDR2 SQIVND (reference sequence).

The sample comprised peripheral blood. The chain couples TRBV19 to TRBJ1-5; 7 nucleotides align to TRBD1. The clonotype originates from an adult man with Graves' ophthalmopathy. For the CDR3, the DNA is TGTGCCAGTAGTATGGAGGGGGCAGGCAATCAGCCCCAGCATTTT. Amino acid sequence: CASSMEGAGNQPQHF. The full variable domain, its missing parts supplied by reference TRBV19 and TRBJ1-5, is DGGITQSPKYLFRKEGQNVTLSCEQNLNHDAMYWYRQDPGQGLRLIYYSQIVNDFQKGDIAEGYSVSREKKESFPLTVTSAQKNPTAFYLCASSMEGAGNQPQHFGDGTRLSIL.